The rows below give T cell receptor beta chains drawn from one sample of a study of glioma-infiltrating T cells. TCRdb reprocessed the multiplex PCR reads via MiXCR and lists one record per CDR3 protein. The sample holds around 120,000 distinct CDR3 sequences; under 30% are singletons and the top ten take around a quarter. The source material was glioma tissue, nonneoplastic brain tissue, or PBMCs (not recorded which). These receptors were obtained from a human donor with low-grade glioma or glioblastoma, undergoing nonglioma brain surgery, or in good health (not recorded which). Both conserved end residues are part of each CDR3.

v_call,cdr3_length,cdr3_aa
TRBV7-2,13,CASSFGSGGAVFF
TRBV7-9,13,CASSLSAGDTQYF
TRBV4-1,15,CASSQPRRGNTEAFF
TRBV14,13,CASSQEGTDTQYF
TRBV7-2,12,CASSLKGDTQYF
TRBV6-1,14,CAGTPRGREETQYF
TRBV20-1,13,CSARADGDQPQHF
TRBV15,16,CATSTRTTAGDNEQFF
TRBV7-2,13,CASSPGGANTQYF
TRBV6-1,16,CASSEIEAGSYNEQFF
TRBV12-3/TRBV12-4,15,CASSNPRVVDTEAFF
TRBV20-1,15,CSSPSWDREDYGYTF
TRBV15,12,CATSRDAQPQHF
TRBV6-1,13,CASSSRTDTEAFF
TRBV5-4,16,CASSLGLALVTDTQYF
TRBV6-1,14,CASSFGQRNTEAFF
TRBV7-2,14,CASSRTRETDTQYF
TRBV6-1,14,CASTFSGNQETQYF
TRBV7-2,15,CASSLGQLSTDTQYF
TRBV6-1,15,CASRVPGHHTDTQYF
TRBV7-9,13,CASMLTENQPQHF
TRBV27,14,CASSPGQLISPLHF
TRBV24-1,13,CATSDPGTSLQYF
TRBV20-1,15,CSAGAQETDNSSLHF
TRBV6-1,15,CASSPGTGGAQTQYF
TRBV6-6,14,CASSYGSGGSTQYF
TRBV7-8,14,CASSLVEVNYGYTF
TRBV5-4,16,CASSSSRDGLNTEAFF
TRBV28,14,CASSTGFSNQPQHF
TRBV6-6,13,CASSYVGKESWFF
TRBV6-2/TRBV6-3,16,CASSPSLILRGETQYF
TRBV6-1,14,CASREDRGYNEQFF
TRBV6-1,16,CASYTGEAGGGDTQYF
TRBV20-1,13,CSASPGLYYGYTF
TRBV28,13,CASRDGTAFQYHF
TRBV5-1,15,CASSLVTSGPTEQFF
TRBV20-1,13,CSARVGVRTEAFF
TRBV27,15,CASSFGRESNEKLFF
TRBV6-1,18,CASNPQLAGGLSYNEQFF
TRBV6-6,14,CASSYLQFTNEQFF
TRBV2,16,CASSEYGSAGTDTQYF
TRBV20-1,12,CSASGYYNEQFF
TRBV12-3/TRBV12-4,15,CASSDRTGQQETQYF
TRBV7-2,14,CASSGRGKDYGYTF
TRBV6-1,15,CASSSVIGSTDTQYF
TRBV7-9,15,CASSLSGNPMFGYTF
TRBV29-1,14,CSVEDRVWRTEAFF
TRBV5-1,15,CASSPAGADTDTQYF
TRBV28,14,CASSFPAGDYGYTF
TRBV11-1,16,CASSLGTGSFGTEAFF
TRBV20-1,12,CSAGKTSNEQFF
TRBV10-3,14,CAISAGPSTDTQYF
TRBV4-1,15,CASSLQWGPDSPLHF
TRBV7-2,15,CATTWGGFGNTEAFF
TRBV12-3/TRBV12-4,17,CASSLEGQGAVRNEQFF